The 18 T cell receptor beta chains in this list originate from one sample, sequenced in a study of T-cell memory formation after mild COVID-19 (dated by TCRdb to the early 2020s). Receptors were amplified or captured by 5' RACE. The sequencer was an Illumina NovaSeq 6000. TCRdb handled the public reads itself, with Q25 trimming in fastp and clone calling in MiXCR, and kept productive beta chains. Under each unique CDR3 protein, matching rows form one entry showing the most common genes and DNA. The sample table lists roughly 200,000 distinct CDR3 sequences, about 18% of them with a count of one. The top ten constitute 2.4% of the sample. The sample taken for sequencing was PBMCs or a T cell subset sorted from them (not recorded which). All receptors derive from an adult woman who had mild COVID-19 (a few samples of this study predate the infection). The sample titles of this study are shuffled in the database, so cell type and time point are left out; the donor was told from shared clones.

The chain recombines TRBV20-1 with TRBJ1-2; no firm D call. V was trimmed by 4 bases and J by 1 base, leaving 7 bases between them. CDR3 size: 12 residues. CDR1 is DFQATT, CDR2 SNEGSKA, per germline (reference sequence). CDR3 sequence (DNA): TGCAGTGCTAATCCTTTTAACTATGGCTACACCTTC. This sequence encodes CSANPFNYGYTF.

This clonotype was observed a handful of times. The chain has TRBV11-2 and TRBJ1-1, with TRBD1 matching 7 bases. Per the germline V gene, CDR1 is SGHAT and CDR2 is FQNNGV. V lost 0 bases and J lost 0; bases outside the gene matches: 4. The CDR3 sequence is 16 residues long. The DNA for the CDR3 is TGTGCCAGCAGCTTAGAAGGGGGCGTTATGAACACTGAAGCTTTCTTT. This codes for CASSLEGGVMNTEAFF.

J is TRBJ2-2 and V is TRBV5-1, with a possible D match to TRBD1 (5 bases). The CDR3 runs to 17 residues. V was clipped by 7 bases and J by 4 bases, with 23 bases between them. Germline assignment: CDR1 SGHRS and CDR2 YFSETQ. DNA for the CDR3: TGCGCCAGCCACGAAAGGGGAAGCAGCTATGGCACCGGGGAGCTGTTTTTT. This gives the protein CASHERGSSYGTGELFF.

This clonotype has a handful of counts. The chain links TRBV7-3 to TRBJ2-7, with 12 positions matching TRBD2. With 6 bases clipped from V and 4 bases from J, the junction kept 10 bases outside the gene matches. Germline assignment: CDR1 SGHTA and CDR2 FQGTGA. The CDR3 runs to 16 residues. CDR3 loop: CASSPTTSGRLYEQYF. DNA of the CDR3: TGTGCCAGCAGTCCTACGACTAGCGGGAGACTGTACGAGCAGTACTTC.

The chain links TRBV7-2 to TRBJ2-3; D assignment may be TRBD1 or TRBD2 (5 bases each). V gave up 4 bases and J gave up 1 base, with 12 bases separating them. The CDR3 runs 15 residues. Germline values: CDR1 SGHTA, CDR2 FQGNSA. The chain's CDR3 is CASSSSGAGTDTQYF. CDR3 nucleotide sequence: TGTGCCAGCAGCTCTTCCGGGGCAGGCACAGATACGCAGTATTTT.

The V and J genes are TRBV11-2 and TRBJ2-1; D possibly matches TRBD1 or TRBD2 (7 bases each). Germline V gene data show CDR1 as SGHAT and CDR2 as FQNNGV. Trimming shortened V by 0 bases and J by 15 bases, and 21 bases separated the two germline ends. The CDR3 is 15 residues long. Here the CDR3 DNA reads TGTGCCAGCAGCTTAGATCTAGACCCCAGGGGGGGGCGGTTCTTC. This codes for CASSLDLDPRGGRFF.

There are many counts of this clonotype. V and J are TRBV2 and TRBJ2-5; tentative D call: TRBD1 (5 bases). The CDR3 consists of 12 residues. The V end was cut by 3 bases, the J end by 7 bases, with 9 bases between. The germline gives CDR1 SNHLY, CDR2 FYNNEI. The CDR3 reads CASSDSTGTQYF. CDR3 nucleotides: TGTGCCAGCAGTGACAGTACAGGGACCCAGTACTTC.

Many counts were recorded for this clonotype. The J gene is TRBJ2-7, the V gene TRBV5-6; 7 bases match TRBD1. V gave up 3 bases and J gave up 2 bases; unmatched junction bases: 5. The CDR3 length is 14 residues. From germline, CDR1 is SGHDT and CDR2 YYEEEE. DNA for the CDR3: TGTGCCAGCAGCTCCCGCGGACAGGCCTACGAGCAGTACTTC. Residues: CASSSRGQAYEQYF.

There are many counts of this clonotype. The chain links TRBV4-3 to TRBJ2-7; the match to TRBD1 covers 8 bases. CDR1 and CDR2 (germline): LGHNA, YSLEER. V dropped 9 bases and J dropped 3; count of bases not matched to a gene: 13. The CDR3 loop spans 15 amino acids. The chain's CDR3 is CASSKSGGQGYEQYF. CDR3 in DNA: TGCGCCAGTTCCAAATCCGGCGGACAGGGCTACGAGCAGTACTTC.

The chain is built from TRBV15 and TRBJ2-1; D gene ambiguous. Germline V gene sequence: CDR1 LNHNV, CDR2 YYDKDF (reference sequence). Deletions cut 0 bases from V and 3 bases from J, with 6 bases between. The CDR3 contains 14 residues. The CDR3 here is CATSRDDGYNEQFF. Here the CDR3 DNA reads TGTGCCACCAGCAGAGATGATGGCTACAATGAGCAGTTCTTC.

The V gene is TRBV7-2, the J gene TRBJ1-2, with D possibly matching TRBD1 (5 bases). V lost 4 bases to trimming and J lost 3 bases, with 9 bases between them. The CDR3 extends over 13 amino acids. CDR1 is SGHTA and CDR2 is FQGNSA in the germline V gene. CDR3: CASSSTVYYGYTF. DNA of the CDR3: TGTGCCAGCAGCTCGACAGTGTACTATGGCTACACCTTC.

This clonotype was seen a handful of times. This sequence joins TRBV7-3 and TRBJ1-1; 8 bases agree with TRBD1. The CDR3 contains 14 residues. Germline CDR1 SGHTA, CDR2 FQGTGA. The V segment lost 5 bases and the J segment 5 bases; nucleotides outside the gene matches: 7. The CDR3 DNA follows: TGTGCCAGCAGCCCAGGACAGGGAGGGACTGAAGCTTTCTTT. Its protein product is CASSPGQGGTEAFF.

The genes are TRBV4-1 and TRBJ2-3, with a possible D match to TRBD2 (6 bases). Germline V gene data show CDR1 as MGHRA and CDR2 as YSYEKL. V was trimmed by 4 bases and J by 4 bases, leaving 27 bases between them. This CDR3 is built from 19 residues. The CDR3 bases are TGCGCCAGCAGCCGCCGGGAGATCCTCCGGGGCAGGATCGCAGATACGCAGTATTTT. Protein sequence: CASSRREILRGRIADTQYF.

The chain is built from TRBV12-5 and TRBJ2-2; no reliable D call. The germline V gene has CDR1 LGHNT and CDR2 FRNRAP. V was clipped by 1 base and J by 7 bases, with 13 bases between them. This CDR3 has 15 residues. The DNA of the CDR3 is TGTGCTAGTGGTTTGGGATTAGCTCCGATCGGGGAGCTGTTTTTT. Translated: CASGLGLAPIGELFF.

The chain links TRBV3-1 to TRBJ2-7; 7 nucleotides match TRBD1. The CDR3 is 16 residues long. The junction had 17 bases not matched to a gene; V was cut back by 5 bases and J by 7 bases. Germline V gene lookup returns CDR1 LGHDT and CDR2 YNNKEL (reference sequence). The CDR3 region is CASSSFTGQQSGEQYF. The CDR3 DNA follows: TGTGCCAGCAGCTCATTTACGGGACAGCAGTCGGGGGAGCAGTACTTC.

This clonotype was seen more than once but under ten times. The chain carries TRBV12-3 or TRBV12-4 and TRBJ2-1; D is uncertain. The CDR3 length is 13 residues. Deletions cut 6 bases from V and 7 bases from J, with 13 bases between. The CDR3 sequence is CASRAGPRNEQFF. The CDR3 nucleotides read TGTGCCAGCAGGGCCGGGCCGAGGAATGAGCAGTTCTTC.

The chain combines TRBV12-3 or TRBV12-4 with TRBJ1-4, with D possibly TRBD1 on 5 matching bases. CDR3 length: 14 residues. V lost 3 bases and J lost 2, with 7 bases in between. The CDR3 DNA reads TGTGCCAGCAGTTTGAGGGGTACTAATGAAAAACTGTTTTTT. It yields the protein CASSLRGTNEKLFF.

The table lists this clonotype with a few counts. This rearrangement joins TRBV20-1 to TRBJ1-6; 8 bases are a match to TRBD1. Per germline, CDR1 DFQATT and CDR2 SNEGSKA (reference sequence). Trimming at V came to 1 base and at J to 10 bases, leaving 6 bases not matched to a gene. This CDR3 spans 14 amino acids. The CDR3 loop is CSARGTGLGSPLHF. CDR3 nucleotide sequence: TGCAGTGCTAGAGGGACAGGGCTCGGCTCACCCCTCCACTTT.